This paragraph reports one T cell receptor beta chain. What it binds is unknown. The source of the sample is a study of shared clonotypes between healthy human individuals. General study findings and limits: For sorted subsets, rarefaction showed incomplete sequencing despite large depth.

The method was immunoSEQ multiplex PCR; TCRdb's version includes in-frame clones alone and lacks a portion of them. This repertoire shows approximately 1.4 million clones, 95% to 99% found once; its top ten account for about 0.4%. V was shortened by 6 bases and J by 1 base, with 8 bases between the two germline ends. The CDR3 totals 13 residues. Germline V CDR1 and CDR2: SGHTA, FQGNSA. The clonotype was recovered from a man between 25 and 39 years old in good health. This chain connects TRBV7-2 to TRBJ2-3; D not resolved. The sequencing input was naive CD4+ T cells sorted from blood. Subset meaning: CD45RA+ positively selected. The CDR3 DNA reads TGTGCCAGCAGGGGTCTCGGCACAGATACGCAGTATTTT. Encoded protein: CASRGLGTDTQYF.